This record looks at one TCR beta chain sequence and its context. The CDR3 runs 14 residues. Looked up from germline, CDR1 is ENHRY and CDR2 is SYGVKD. With 3 bases clipped from V and 5 bases from J, the junction kept 3 bases outside the gene matches. The PCR ran on 60 Vbeta and 13 Jbeta primers. The data were produced by immunoSEQ multiplex PCR, yet TCRdb's version contains in-frame clones alone and is incomplete. The profile shows roughly 120,000 clones, more than 60% of them singletons. The data were taken from a study of cytomegalovirus exposure and HLA in healthy donors. The TCR was taken from a man between 35 and 55 years old in good health and CMV-seropositive. The genes are TRBV10-3 and TRBJ2-2, with 7 bases identical to TRBD1. The sequenced material came from PBMCs. Here the CDR3 reads CAISDGTETGELFF. The CDR3 nucleotides read TGTGCCATCAGTGATGGGACAGAAACCGGGGAGCTGTTTTTT.